This T cell receptor beta chain came from a study of OX40 agonist ivuxolimab in advanced cancers. Between the trimmed V and J ends, which lost 1 base and 8 bases, there was a span of 11 bases. The length of the CDR3 is 14 residues. Germline CDR1 is SGHTA and CDR2 is FQGNSA. Clones were sequenced by immunoSEQ multiplex PCR, and TCRdb holds only the in-frame ones, with some missing. The table shows about 68,000 clones, with approximately 81% occurring only once. The genes are TRBV7-2 and TRBJ2-2, with D possibly being TRBD1 (6 bases). The sequence derives from an adult with an advanced solid tumor such as melanoma, head and neck, liver or kidney cancer. This sample comprised CD4+ or CD8+ T cells sorted from blood, obtained in a trial of the OX40 agonist ivuxolimab. CDR3 amino acids: CASSLEGGTGELFF. CDR3 nucleotide sequence: TGTGCCAGCAGCTTAGAAGGGGGAACGGGGGAGCTGTTTTTT. The variable domain in full, completed from reference TRBV7-2 and TRBJ2-2, reads GAGVSQSPSNKVTEKGKDVELRCDPISGHTALYWYRQSLGQGLEFLIYFQGNSAPDKSGLPSDRFSAERTGGSVSTLTIQRTQQEDSAVYLCASSLEGGTGELFFGEGSRLTVL.